The sequence of this T cell receptor (beta chain) was determined in a study of T cells in Graves' hyperthyroidism and ophthalmopathy. The V end lost 1 base, the J end lost 6 bases, and 13 bases lay between the germline ends. The CDR3 is 14 amino acids. CDR1 is MNHEY, CDR2 SMNVEV, per germline (reference sequence). General study results and limits: In blood, most of the thyroid clonotypes expanded above 0.001 were also present.

RNA transcripts were the template for amplifying TCR beta CDR3 regions. HTBI primers were used for first-round RT-PCR of the TCR CDR3. Each CDR3 protein is one row after TCRdb ran MiXCR on the multiplex PCR reads. This repertoire shows some 300,000 distinct CDR3 sequences, around 13% found once; its top ten account for 6.5% to 10%. In regard to this clonotype: Its specificity is not known.

J is TRBJ2-7 and V is TRBV27; D gene ambiguous. The TCR originated in a woman between 40 and 50 years old with Graves' hyperthyroidism. The sequenced sample consisted of blood. The CDR3 loop is CASSLLRRFGEQYF. In nucleotides, the CDR3 is TGTGCCAGCAGTTTATTACGCCGGTTCGGCGAGCAGTACTTC.